Listed here are 9 T cell receptor beta chains from one sample, sequenced in a study of T cell responses to AZD1222 COVID-19 vaccine. The assay was immunoSEQ multiplex PCR, and TCRdb's table has in-frame clones only and misses some. Of some 64,000 clones listed, roughly 84% are singletons. The sample consisted of peripheral blood, taken on day 0 of AZD1222 vaccination. These receptor sequences come from an adult in good health.

The V gene is TRBV6-1, the J gene TRBJ2-1, with unresolved D. The CDR3 is made up of 16 amino acids. The V and J ends lost 1 base and 2 bases respectively, with 12 bases between them. From germline, CDR1 is MNHNS and CDR2 SASEGT. CDR3 bases: TGTGCCAGCAGTGAAGAAACAGTCGGACCCTACAATGAGCAGTTCTTC. Its protein product is CASSEETVGPYNEQFF.

V and J are TRBV20-1 and TRBJ2-7, with 11 bases aligning to TRBD2. This CDR3 is built from 14 residues. Looked up from germline, CDR1 is DFQATT and CDR2 is SNEGSKA (reference sequence). The trim removed 3 bases at V and 5 bases at J, leaving 6 bases unmatched. The CDR3 loop is CSASIAGGLDEQYF. CDR3 in DNA: TGCAGTGCTAGTATAGCGGGGGGGCTCGACGAGCAGTACTTC.

The V call is TRBV4-3, the J call TRBJ2-7; D gene ambiguous. The CDR3 has 16 residues. Per germline, CDR1 LGHNA and CDR2 YSLEER. V was shortened by 0 bases and J by 0 bases, with 12 bases between the two germline ends. CDR3 region: CASSQDLWRSSYEQYF. CDR3 DNA: TGCGCCAGCAGCCAAGATCTCTGGAGAAGCTCCTACGAGCAGTACTTC.

The chain recombines TRBV6-5 with TRBJ1-4, with D uncertain. Looked up from germline, CDR1 is MNHEY and CDR2 is SVGAGI. Between the trimmed V and J ends, which lost 7 bases and 2 bases, there was a span of 8 bases. CDR3 length equals 13 residues. The CDR3 region has the DNA TGTGCCAGCAAACGGTTCACTAATGAAAAACTGTTTTTT. It yields the protein CASKRFTNEKLFF.

The chain links TRBV6-1 to TRBJ2-7, with 12 positions matching TRBD2. Germline V gene sequence: CDR1 MNHNS, CDR2 SASEGT. The trim removed 3 bases at V and 0 bases at J, leaving 9 bases unmatched. The CDR3 runs 18 residues. CDR3 region: CASSDPPWTSGDSYEQYF. The CDR3 nucleotides are TGTGCCAGCAGTGATCCCCCTTGGACTAGCGGGGACTCCTACGAGCAGTACTTC.

This chain joins TRBV29-1 and TRBJ2-7; TRBD1 matches 10 bases. From germline, CDR1 is SQVTM and CDR2 ANQGSEA. The CDR3 contains 15 residues. V gave up 3 bases and J gave up 3 bases; unmatched junction bases: 8. The chain's CDR3 is CSVEMGDRGIYEQYF. The DNA for the CDR3 is TGCAGCGTTGAGATGGGGGACAGGGGCATCTACGAGCAGTACTTC.

The chain employs TRBV28 and TRBJ2-7; 7 positions agree with TRBD1. Germline trimming cut 2 bases from V and 2 bases from J; bases unmatched to any gene: 3. Per the germline V gene, CDR1 is MDHEN and CDR2 is SYDVKM. CDR3 size: 14 residues. CDR3 region: CASSLGQAAYEQYF. DNA for the CDR3: TGTGCCAGCAGTTTAGGACAGGCGGCCTACGAGCAGTACTTC. Complete variable domain (other parts from reference TRBV28 and TRBJ2-7): DVKVTQSSRYLVKRTGEKVFLECVQDMDHENMFWYRQDPGLGLRLIYFSYDVKMKEKGDIPEGYSVSREKKERFSLILESASTNQTSMYLCASSLGQAAYEQYFGPGTRLTVT.

The V and J genes are TRBV25-1 and TRBJ1-1; the match to TRBD1 covers 10 bases. Losses at the gene ends were 4 bases for V and 6 bases for J; bases not matched to a gene: 8. CDR1 and CDR2 (germline): MGHDK, SYGVNS. This CDR3 spans 15 amino acids. CDR3 protein: CASSGGIGQGAEAFF. For the CDR3, the DNA is TGTGCCAGCAGTGGAGGGATCGGACAGGGGGCTGAAGCTTTCTTT. Full variable domain (rest looked up from reference TRBV25-1 and TRBJ1-1): EADIYQTPRYLVIGTGKKITLECSQTMGHDKMYWYQQDPGMELHLIHYSYGVNSTEKGDLSSESTVSRIRTEHFPLTLESARPSHTSQYLCASSGGIGQGAEAFFGQGTRLTVV.

This clone turned up a few times. V and J are TRBV6-4 and TRBJ1-2; 8 bases match TRBD1. With V trimmed by 6 bases and J by 2 bases, 8 bases remained unmatched. In germline, CDR1 is MRHNA, CDR2 SNTAGT. This CDR3 is 15 amino acids long. The CDR3 reads CASRGWTGLNYGYTF. The DNA of the CDR3 is TGTGCCAGCAGAGGGTGGACAGGGCTGAACTATGGCTACACCTTC.